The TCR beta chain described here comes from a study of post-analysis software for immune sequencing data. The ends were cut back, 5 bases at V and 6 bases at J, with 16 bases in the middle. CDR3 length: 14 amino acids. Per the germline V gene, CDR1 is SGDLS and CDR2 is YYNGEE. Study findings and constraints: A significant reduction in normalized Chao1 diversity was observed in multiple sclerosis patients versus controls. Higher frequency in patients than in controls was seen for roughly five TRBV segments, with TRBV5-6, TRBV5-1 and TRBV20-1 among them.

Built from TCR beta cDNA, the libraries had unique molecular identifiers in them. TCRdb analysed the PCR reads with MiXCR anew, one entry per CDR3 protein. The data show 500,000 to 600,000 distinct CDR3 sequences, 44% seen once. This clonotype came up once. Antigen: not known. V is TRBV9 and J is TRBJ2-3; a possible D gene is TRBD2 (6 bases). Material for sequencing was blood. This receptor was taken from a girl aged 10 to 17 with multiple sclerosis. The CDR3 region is CASSEIAGIDTQYF. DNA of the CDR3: TGTGCCAGCAGTGAAATCGCGGGGATCGATACGCAGTATTTT.